One and the same sample provided the 15 T cell receptor beta chains below, sequenced in a study of blood T cell repertoires in COVID-19 (dated by TCRdb to about 2020). Libraries came from the immunoSEQ multiplex PCR assay. The clones in this table, taken by TCRdb from immuneACCESS, are in-frame only. Not every clone is retained; where verified, under half of the shortfall comes from an unresolved V gene, and the cause of the rest is unknown. This sample gives about 150,000 clones in total; 86% of them show up just once. Of the sample, under 3.5% falls within the top ten clones. The sample taken for sequencing was peripheral blood. Receptor source: a man in his 70s with acute or convalescent COVID-19.

The gene calls are TRBV19 and TRBJ1-2; 7 positions match TRBD1. Germline assignment: CDR1 LNHDA and CDR2 SQIVND (reference sequence). This CDR3 has 15 residues. Losses at the gene ends were 4 bases for V and 4 bases for J; bases not matched to a gene: 9. Here the CDR3 reads CASSNGTEGSYGYTF. The CDR3 DNA follows: TGTGCCAGTAGTAACGGGACAGAGGGCTCCTATGGCTACACCTTC. The whole variable domain, filled in from reference TRBV19 and TRBJ1-2, reads DGGITQSPKYLFRKEGQNVTLSCEQNLNHDAMYWYRQDPGQGLRLIYYSQIVNDFQKGDIAEGYSVSREKKESFPLTVTSAQKNPTAFYLCASSNGTEGSYGYTFGSGTRLTVV.

The V call is TRBV6-5, the J call TRBJ2-1; tentatively, D is TRBD1 (5 bases). The germline gives CDR1 MNHEY, CDR2 SVGAGI. Trimming removed 6 bases from V and 6 bases from J, with 15 bases in between. The CDR3 loop spans 14 amino acids. The CDR3 loop reads CASSRSQGSNEQFF. CDR3 DNA sequence: TGTGCCAGCAGCCGTTCTCAGGGATCCAATGAGCAGTTCTTC.

CDR3 amino acids: CASSSRLAGEETQYF. The CDR3 DNA sequence: TGTGCCAGCAGCTCGAGACTAGCGGGAGAAGAGACCCAGTACTTC. J is TRBJ2-5 and V is TRBV11-3, with 12 bases fitting TRBD2. The ends lost 4 bases at V and 3 bases at J; junction bases unmatched: 3. Germline assignment: CDR1 SGHNT and CDR2 YENEEA. This CDR3 is built from 15 residues. The complete variable domain, with remaining parts taken from reference TRBV11-3 and TRBJ2-5, reads EAGVVQSPRYKIIEKKQPVAFWCNPISGHNTLYWYLQNLGQGPELLIRYENEEAVDDSQLPKDRFSAERLKGVDSTLKIQPAELGDSAVYLCASSSRLAGEETQYFGPGTRLLVL.

The V gene is TRBV11-3, the J gene TRBJ2-3; a weak D match, TRBD2 (6 bases). V was trimmed by 5 bases and J by 6 bases, leaving 12 bases between them. This CDR3 has 13 residues. Per the germline V gene, CDR1 is SGHNT and CDR2 is YENEEA. The chain's CDR3 is CASSLSGGDTQYF. CDR3 DNA: TGTGCCAGCAGCCTCTCTGGGGGGGATACGCAGTATTTT.

DNA for the CDR3: TGTGCCAGCAGTCAAGGGACAGGGGGCTACGAGCAGTACTTC. Its translation: CASSQGTGGYEQYF. The chain employs TRBV13 and TRBJ2-7; 11 nucleotides agree with TRBD1. V shed 6 bases, J shed 3 bases, and the junction held 4 bases outside the gene matches. The germline V gene encodes CDR1 PRHDT and CDR2 FYEKMQ (reference sequence). The CDR3 length is 14 residues.

V gene TRBV19 combines with J gene TRBJ1-6; TRBD1 is a possible D gene (6 bases). The CDR3 extends over 15 amino acids. Per germline, CDR1 LNHDA and CDR2 SQIVND (reference sequence). The V gene lost 3 bases and the J gene lost 6 bases, with 12 bases spanning the gap. DNA of the CDR3: TGTGCCAGTAGTATTGGGAACAGGGTTAATTCACCCCTCCACTTT. Protein: CASSIGNRVNSPLHF.

The gene calls are TRBV9 and TRBJ2-5, with D hard to call. V lost 0 bases to trimming and J lost 5 bases, with 14 bases between them. The CDR3 runs to 15 residues. The germline V gene encodes CDR1 SGDLS and CDR2 YYNGEE. The chain's CDR3 is CASSVGQSNGETQYF. DNA for the CDR3: TGTGCCAGCAGCGTAGGACAATCTAATGGGGAGACCCAGTACTTC.

This rearrangement joins TRBV6-5 to TRBJ1-2; D might be TRBD1 (6 bases). This CDR3 region has 15 residues. The V gene's germline CDR1 is MNHEY and CDR2 SVGAGI. Trimming removed 0 bases from V and 2 bases from J, with 10 bases in between. CDR3 protein: CASSYSNQGNYGYTF. The CDR3 region has the DNA TGTGCCAGCAGTTACTCAAATCAGGGGAACTATGGCTACACCTTC.

The J gene is TRBJ2-2, the V gene TRBV19; TRBD1 is a possible D gene (6 bases). Between the trimmed V and J ends, which lost 9 bases and 0 bases, there was a span of 11 bases. Looked up from germline, CDR1 is LNHDA and CDR2 is SQIVND (reference sequence). The CDR3 is 14 amino acids. The CDR3 loop is CASLRTANTGELFF. As DNA, the CDR3 is TGTGCCAGCCTGAGGACAGCGAACACCGGGGAGCTGTTTTTT.

V usage is TRBV5-1 and J usage is TRBJ2-7; D might be TRBD2 (6 bases). V gave up 8 bases and J gave up 5 bases, with 20 bases separating them. The germline gives CDR1 SGHRS, CDR2 YFSETQ. The CDR3 runs 14 residues. Here the CDR3 reads CASHKGGKFNEQYF. The CDR3 DNA reads as TGCGCCAGTCACAAAGGCGGGAAATTCAACGAGCAGTACTTC.

CDR3 loop: CASSLTRGSYTDTQYF. The CDR3 DNA is TGCGCCAGCAGCTTAACCAGGGGTTCTTACACAGATACGCAGTATTTT. This chain uses TRBV5-1 with TRBJ2-3; D possibly corresponds to TRBD1 (6 bases). The CDR3 is 16 amino acids. The V gene lost 2 bases and the J gene lost 2 bases, with 15 bases spanning the gap. Germline V gene lookup returns CDR1 SGHRS and CDR2 YFSETQ.

The J gene is TRBJ2-1, the V gene TRBV11-3, with 9 bases that match TRBD1. Germline V gene sequence: CDR1 SGHNT, CDR2 YENEEA. This CDR3 region has 14 residues. V lost 5 bases to trimming and J lost 8 bases; unmatched junction nucleotides: 7. CDR3 nucleotides: TGTGCCAGCAGCATAGGACAGGGGACGGATGAGCAGTTCTTC. It encodes CASSIGQGTDEQFF.

The chain joins TRBV9 to TRBJ2-2; 7 bases are shared with TRBD1. V gave up 3 bases and J gave up 7 bases; unmatched junction bases: 6. This CDR3 is 14 amino acids long. Germline V gives CDR1 SGDLS, CDR2 YYNGEE. CDR3 region: CASSDRQGSGELFF. The CDR3 bases are TGTGCCAGCAGCGATCGACAGGGCAGCGGGGAGCTGTTTTTT.

The J gene is TRBJ2-7, the V gene TRBV12-3 or TRBV12-4, with D possibly being TRBD1 (6 bases). The CDR3 has 13 residues. Trimming left V 2 bases short and J 2 bases short, with 7 bases between. Here the CDR3 reads CASSLQGTYEQYF. The CDR3 DNA follows: TGTGCCAGCAGTTTACAGGGGACCTACGAGCAGTACTTC.

This chain links TRBV12-3 or TRBV12-4 with TRBJ2-3; possible D gene TRBD2, 6 bases. The CDR3 contains 12 residues. V lost 5 bases, J lost 5 bases, and 8 bases lay in between. The CDR3 DNA follows: TGTGCCAGCAGTCCCGGGGGAGATACGCAGTATTTT. Amino acids: CASSPGGDTQYF.